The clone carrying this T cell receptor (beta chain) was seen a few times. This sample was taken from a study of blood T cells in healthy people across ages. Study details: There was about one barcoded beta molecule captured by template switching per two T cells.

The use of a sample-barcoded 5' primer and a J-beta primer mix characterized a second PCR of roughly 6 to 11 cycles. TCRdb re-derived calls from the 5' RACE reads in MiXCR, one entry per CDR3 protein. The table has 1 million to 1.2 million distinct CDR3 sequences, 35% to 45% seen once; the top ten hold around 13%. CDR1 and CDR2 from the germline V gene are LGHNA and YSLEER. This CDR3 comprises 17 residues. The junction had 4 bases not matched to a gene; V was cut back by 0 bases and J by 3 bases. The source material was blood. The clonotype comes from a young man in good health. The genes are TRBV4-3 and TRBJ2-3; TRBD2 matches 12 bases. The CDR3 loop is CASSQDLLAGGTDTQYF. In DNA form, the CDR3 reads TGCGCCAGCAGCCAAGATTTACTAGCGGGGGGAACAGATACGCAGTATTTT.